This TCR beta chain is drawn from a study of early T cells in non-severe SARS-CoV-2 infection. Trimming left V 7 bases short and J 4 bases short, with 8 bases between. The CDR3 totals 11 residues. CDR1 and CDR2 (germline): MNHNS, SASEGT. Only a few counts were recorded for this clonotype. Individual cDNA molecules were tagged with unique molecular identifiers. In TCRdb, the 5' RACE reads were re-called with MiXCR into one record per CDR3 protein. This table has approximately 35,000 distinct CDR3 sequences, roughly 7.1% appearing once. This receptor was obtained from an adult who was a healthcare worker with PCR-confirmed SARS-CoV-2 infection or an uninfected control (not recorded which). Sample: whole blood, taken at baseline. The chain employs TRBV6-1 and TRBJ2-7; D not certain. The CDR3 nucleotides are TGTGCCAGCATCCTTCGATACGAGCAGTACTTC. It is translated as CASILRYEQYF.